The sample holds many counts of the clone carrying this T cell receptor beta chain. Its target is not known. The sample's time point: newly diagnosed GD, antithyroid drugs for less than 3 months. Extracted RNA from PBMCs served as the source of the TCR library. This entry is derived from a study of regulatory T cells in long-lasting Graves disease. Overall study findings and caveats: Among samples with persistent disease, TRBV28, TRBJ1-2 and TRBJ2-5 were favored.

Arm-PCR with iRepertoire HTBI primers amplified the CDR3 regions for these TCR beta libraries. In TCRdb, the multiplex PCR reads were re-called with MiXCR into one record per CDR3 protein. Among some 500,000 distinct CDR3 sequences listed, around 16% were seen once. V was pared by 6 bases and J by 6 bases, with 17 bases between. The CDR3 consists of 15 residues. In germline, CDR1 is MDHEN, CDR2 SYDVKM. This same sample was also taken into another study, of T cells in Graves' hyperthyroidism and ophthalmopathy. That source reports: A 13 V-J model separated ophthalmopathy from stable hyperthyroidism.

The sample in question was peripheral blood mononuclear cells (PBMCs), obtained at new diagnosis, from a patient treated with antithyroid drugs. This clonotype was obtained from a woman aged 35-65 years with Graves disease. The V and J genes are TRBV28 and TRBJ1-4; D perhaps matches TRBD1 (6 bases). The CDR3 bases are TGTGCCAGCAGCAGACCCCAGGGGTCCTATGAAAAACTGTTTTTT. Amino acids: CASSRPQGSYEKLFF.